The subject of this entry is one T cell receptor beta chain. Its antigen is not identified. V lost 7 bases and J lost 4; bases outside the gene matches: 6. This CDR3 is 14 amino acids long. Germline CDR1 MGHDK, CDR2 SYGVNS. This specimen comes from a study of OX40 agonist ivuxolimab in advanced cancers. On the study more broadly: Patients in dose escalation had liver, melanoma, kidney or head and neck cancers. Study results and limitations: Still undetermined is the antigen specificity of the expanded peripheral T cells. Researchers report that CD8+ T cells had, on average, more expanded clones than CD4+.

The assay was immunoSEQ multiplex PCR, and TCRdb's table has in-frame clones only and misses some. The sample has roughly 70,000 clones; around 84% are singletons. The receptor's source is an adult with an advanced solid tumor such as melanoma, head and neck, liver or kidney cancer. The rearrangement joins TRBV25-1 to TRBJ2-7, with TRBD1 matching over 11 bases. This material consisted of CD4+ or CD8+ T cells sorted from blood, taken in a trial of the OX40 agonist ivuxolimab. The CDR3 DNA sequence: TGTGCCAGCATTTCTCGGGACAGGGGGTACGAGCAGTACTTC. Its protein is CASISRDRGYEQYF.